This T cell receptor (beta chain) appears in the sequencing data of a study of CD8 T cells in ankylosing spondylitis. Notes on the study in general: Disease-associated clones were reportedly significantly overrepresented in matched ankylosing spondylitis synovial fluid. A TCR beta motif of seven or eight highly homologous variants appeared characteristic of ankylosing spondylitis blood.

The CDR3 has 13 residues. CDR1 is DFQATT and CDR2 is SNEGSKA in the germline V gene (reference sequence). Unmatched junction bases numbered 4, after V lost 2 bases and J lost 9 bases. In its sample, this clonotype was seen a few times. Its antigen is unidentified. From the 5' RACE reads, TCRdb called clonotypes with MiXCR, one entry per CDR3 protein. This sample has around 140,000 distinct CDR3 sequences, with about a sixth found just once. Sequencing was done on a sample of blood, either unsorted or a sorted T cell fraction (not recorded which). This clonotype originated in a male donor with ankylosing spondylitis. This chain links TRBV20-1 with TRBJ2-2; 9 nucleotides match TRBD2. The CDR3: CSARLAGHRELFF. The CDR3 bases are TGCAGTGCTAGACTAGCGGGGCACCGGGAGCTGTTTTTT.